Only a few counts were recorded for the clone carrying this T cell receptor beta chain. This entry comes from a study of blood T cells in healthy people across ages. Sample-barcoded 5' priming and a J-beta primer mix drove a second PCR of roughly 7 to 11 cycles. TCRdb redid the calling of the 5' RACE reads with MiXCR, one entry per CDR3 protein. The repertoire holds under 1,100,000 distinct CDR3 sequences, with under 30% as singletons. Trimming took off 2 bases at V and 0 bases at J, with 8 bases between the two ends. The CDR3 loop spans 14 amino acids. From germline, CDR1 is MNHNS and CDR2 SASEGT. The same data also went into a second study, on T cells of mothers and their children.

This clonotype originated in a girl aged 2 to 10 in good health. Input material: blood. The V call is TRBV6-1, the J call TRBJ2-7, with a weak D call TRBD2 (6 bases). This chain's CDR3 is CASSERGTSYEQYF. The CDR3 DNA is TGTGCCAGCAGTGAACGGGGGACCTCCTACGAGCAGTACTTC.